The rows below give T cell receptor beta chains drawn from one sample of a study of blood T cells in healthy people across ages. TCRdb reprocessed the 5' RACE reads via MiXCR and lists one record per CDR3 protein. The table has some 1.5 million distinct CDR3 sequences, under 30% seen once. The source material was blood. These receptors were taken from a woman aged 25 to 39 in good health. Both conserved end residues are part of each CDR3. D genes are given only for firm matches. Not all rows give a size; the values are once, few, many and, for expanded clones, a class.

j_call	v_call	clone_size	d_call	cdr3_aa	cdr3_nt
TRBJ2-3	TRBV20-1	.	.	CSATTGSTDTQYF	TGCAGTGCTACCACAGGGAGCACAGATACGCAGTATTTT
TRBJ2-3	TRBV10-2	.	TRBD2	CASPGTSEGTQYF	TGCGCCAGTCCCGGGACTAGTGAAGGGACGCAGTATTTT
TRBJ2-2	TRBV5-1	few	.	CASSLDGQNTGELFF	TGCGCCAGCAGCTTGGATGGGCAGAACACCGGGGAGCTGTTTTTT
TRBJ2-5	TRBV2	few	.	CASNGGGGGQETQYF	TGTGCCAGCAATGGGGGCGGGGGCGGACAAGAGACCCAGTACTTC
TRBJ1-1	TRBV18	many	.	CASSPDLNTEAFF	TGTGCCAGCAGTCCAGACTTGAACACTGAAGCTTTCTTT
TRBJ2-5	TRBV4-1	.	.	CASSQVSLEETQYF	TGCGCCAGCAGCCAAGTCTCACTAGAAGAGACCCAGTACTTC
TRBJ1-6	TRBV5-1	few	.	CASSLYGGANSPLHF	TGCGCCAGCAGCTTGTATGGGGGGGCTAATTCACCCCTCCACTTT
TRBJ2-1	TRBV14	few	.	CASSHLGAYNEQFF	TGTGCCAGCAGCCACCTAGGGGCATACAATGAGCAGTTCTTC
TRBJ2-2	TRBV12-3/TRBV12-4	.	.	CASSPAVTGELFF	TGTGCCAGCAGTCCGGCGGTCACCGGGGAGCTGTTTTTT
TRBJ2-5	TRBV28	.	.	CASMTSGGTQYF	TGTGCCAGCATGACCTCAGGAGGGACCCAGTACTTC
TRBJ1-2	TRBV29-1	few	.	CSVEVTVFYGYTF	TGCAGCGTTGAAGTGACGGTTTTTTATGGCTACACCTTC
TRBJ1-5	TRBV7-2	once	.	CASSATFLQGRVWNQPQHF	TGTGCCAGCAGCGCAACCTTCTTACAGGGTAGGGTATGGAATCAGCCCCAGCATTTT
TRBJ1-5	TRBV6-5	few	.	CASSSRQSSGNQPQHF	TGTGCCAGCAGTTCCCGCCAGTCATCGGGCAATCAGCCCCAGCATTTT
TRBJ1-2	TRBV7-2	many	.	CASSLGRNYTF	TGTGCCAGCAGCTTGGGGCGTAACTACACCTTC